This TCR beta chain was recorded in a study of T cell responses to AZD1222 COVID-19 vaccine. Using immunoSEQ multiplex PCR, the repertoire was profiled, and TCRdb retains in-frame clones only, with some absent. The sample lists 100,000 or so clones; more than 75% were seen once. The TCR sequence derives from an adult in good health. Material: peripheral blood, obtained on day 0 of AZD1222 vaccination.

Written as DNA, the CDR3 is TGTGCCAGCCAAGGGGGGCCGGATAATTCACCCCTCCACTTT. This gives the protein CASQGGPDNSPLHF. The V call is TRBV7-9, the J call TRBJ1-6; D possibly corresponds to TRBD1 (6 bases). The CDR3 spans 14 residues. Germline values: CDR1 SEHNR, CDR2 FQNEAQ (reference sequence). V lost 8 bases and J lost 5, with 13 bases in between.